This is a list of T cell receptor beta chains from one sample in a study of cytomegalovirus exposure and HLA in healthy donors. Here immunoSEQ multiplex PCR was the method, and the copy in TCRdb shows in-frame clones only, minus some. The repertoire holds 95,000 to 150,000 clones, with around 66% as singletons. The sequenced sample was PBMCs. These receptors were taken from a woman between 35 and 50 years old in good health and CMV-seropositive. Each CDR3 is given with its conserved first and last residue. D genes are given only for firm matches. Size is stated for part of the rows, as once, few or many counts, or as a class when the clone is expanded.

cdr3_nt: TGTGCCAGCAGCTTAGGCGGGAGGAGTAGCGGGAGGACCGATGAGCAGTTCTTC; cdr3_aa: CASSLGGRSSGRTDEQFF; d_call: TRBD2; j_call: TRBJ2-1; clone_size: -; v_call: TRBV11-2
cdr3_nt: TGTGCCAGCAGTGAGCTTGGCAAAGGGAGCGAGCAGTACTTC; cdr3_aa: CASSELGKGSEQYF; d_call: -; j_call: TRBJ2-7; clone_size: few; v_call: TRBV2
cdr3_nt: TGTGCCTGGAGTGTACTTGGGGCGGCTAATGAAAAACTGTTTTTT; cdr3_aa: CAWSVLGAANEKLFF; d_call: -; j_call: TRBJ1-4; clone_size: -; v_call: TRBV30
cdr3_nt: TGTGCCAGCGGAGGGAACACTGAAGCTTTCTTT; cdr3_aa: CASGGNTEAFF; d_call: -; j_call: TRBJ1-1; clone_size: -; v_call: TRBV6-1
cdr3_nt: TGTGCCAGCAGCTTGAGACAGGGTGAAGGTAGCGAGCAGTACTTC; cdr3_aa: CASSLRQGEGSEQYF; d_call: TRBD1; j_call: TRBJ2-7; clone_size: -; v_call: TRBV5-4
cdr3_nt: TGTGCCAGCAGCTTCTACGTTCTTAGCAATCAGCCCCAGCATTTT; cdr3_aa: CASSFYVLSNQPQHF; d_call: -; j_call: TRBJ1-5; clone_size: -; v_call: TRBV5-6
cdr3_nt: TGTGCCAGCAGCGTAGCGCCAGGGGGCAATCCCTACGAGCAGTACTTC; cdr3_aa: CASSVAPGGNPYEQYF; d_call: TRBD1; j_call: TRBJ2-7; clone_size: few; v_call: TRBV9
cdr3_nt: TGTGCCAGCAGCGAACAGACGGTACGAGGGGGCGAGCAGTACTTC; cdr3_aa: CASSEQTVRGGEQYF; d_call: -; j_call: TRBJ2-7; clone_size: few; v_call: TRBV2
cdr3_nt: TGTGCCAGCATAGGACAGGGTGCCTACGAGCAGTACTTC; cdr3_aa: CASIGQGAYEQYF; d_call: TRBD1; j_call: TRBJ2-7; clone_size: -; v_call: TRBV6-5
cdr3_nt: TGCGCCAGCAGCCCGAACCTAGCGGGAGGGAAAGAGCAGTTCTTC; cdr3_aa: CASSPNLAGGKEQFF; d_call: TRBD2; j_call: TRBJ2-1; clone_size: -; v_call: TRBV5-1
cdr3_nt: TGTGCCAGCAGCCCCAAACTTACGGAAGAGACCCAGTACTTC; cdr3_aa: CASSPKLTEETQYF; d_call: -; j_call: TRBJ2-5; clone_size: -; v_call: TRBV7-6
cdr3_nt: TGTGCCAGCTGGAACGGGGGGGACTCACCCCTCCACTTT; cdr3_aa: CASWNGGDSPLHF; d_call: -; j_call: TRBJ1-6; clone_size: -; v_call: TRBV11-2
cdr3_nt: TGCGCCAGCAGCATGGGAGGCTACAATCAGCCCCAGCATTTT; cdr3_aa: CASSMGGYNQPQHF; d_call: -; j_call: TRBJ1-5; clone_size: few; v_call: TRBV5-1
cdr3_nt: TGCGCCAGCACCCAGTCCTACAATGAGCAGTTCTTC; cdr3_aa: CASTQSYNEQFF; d_call: -; j_call: TRBJ2-1; clone_size: -; v_call: TRBV5-1
cdr3_nt: TGTGCCAGCAGCAGGAGGGACAGGGGGAAGCACACTGAAGCTTTCTTT; cdr3_aa: CASSRRDRGKHTEAFF; d_call: -; j_call: TRBJ1-1; clone_size: -; v_call: TRBV21-1